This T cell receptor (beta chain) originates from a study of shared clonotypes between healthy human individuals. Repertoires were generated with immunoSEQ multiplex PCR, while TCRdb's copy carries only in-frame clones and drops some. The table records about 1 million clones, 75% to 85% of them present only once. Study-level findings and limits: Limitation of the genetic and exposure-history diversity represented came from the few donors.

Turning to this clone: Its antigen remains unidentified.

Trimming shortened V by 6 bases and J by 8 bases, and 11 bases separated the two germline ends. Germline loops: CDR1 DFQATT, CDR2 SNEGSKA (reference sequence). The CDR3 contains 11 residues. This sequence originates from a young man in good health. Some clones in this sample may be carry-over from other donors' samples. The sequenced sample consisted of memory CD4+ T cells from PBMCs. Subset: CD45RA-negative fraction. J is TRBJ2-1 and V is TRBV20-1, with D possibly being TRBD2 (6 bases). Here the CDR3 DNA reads TGCAGTGCCGGGACTGCCGATGAGCAGTTCTTC. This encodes CSAGTADEQFF.